These 8 T cell receptor beta chains were sequenced from one sample in a study of T cells after yellow fever vaccination. TCRdb re-called the 5' RACE reads with MiXCR, one entry per CDR3 protein. The sample yields about 350,000 distinct CDR3 sequences, approximately 12% seen once. The sequences come from CD4+ T cells sorted from PBMCs, collected 15 days after the yellow fever booster vaccination. The receptors were gathered from a man younger than 35 who received the YFV17D yellow fever vaccine.

This clonotype was detected only a few times. The rearrangement joins TRBV6-6 to TRBJ1-5, with 11 bases aligning to TRBD1. There are 18 residues in the CDR3. Trimming took 2 bases from V and 2 from J; bases not matched to a gene: 8. Germline CDR1 is MNHNY and CDR2 is SVGAGI (reference sequence). CDR3 residues: CASSYGTGGIVGNQPQHF. CDR3 bases: TGTGCCAGCAGTTACGGGACAGGGGGGATAGTGGGCAATCAGCCCCAGCATTTT.

The rearrangement joins TRBV30 to TRBJ2-7; 9 bases line up with TRBD1. V was clipped by 3 bases and J by 6 bases; unmatched bases: 9. The CDR3 runs 14 residues. Germline V CDR1 and CDR2: GTSNPN, SVGIG (reference sequence). CDR3 nucleotides: TGTGCCTGGAGCGGCGGGACAGGGTTGGCCGAGCAGTACTTC. This codes for CAWSGGTGLAEQYF.

This clonotype was picked up many times. The chain couples TRBV4-2 to TRBJ2-1, with 8 bases aligning to TRBD1. CDR1 and CDR2 from the germline V gene are LGHNA and YNFKEQ. This CDR3 is 16 amino acids long. V trimming: 4 bases; J trimming: 5 bases; junction bases outside the gene matches: 10. CDR3: CASSRSTGTGNNEQFF. CDR3 DNA: TGTGCCAGCAGCCGCAGCACCGGGACAGGAAACAATGAGCAGTTCTTC.

Only a few counts were recorded for this clonotype. V is TRBV5-4 and J is TRBJ2-1; 7 nucleotides match TRBD1. With V trimmed by 4 bases and J by 12 bases, 4 bases remained unmatched. Germline CDR1 reads SGHNT; CDR2 reads YYREEE (reference sequence). The CDR3 spans 11 residues. CDR3: CASSTTGRQFF. The DNA for the CDR3 is TGTGCCAGCAGCACGACAGGGAGGCAGTTCTTC.

The chain employs TRBV2 and TRBJ2-3; weak D call: TRBD2 (7 bases). Germline CDR1 reads SNHLY; CDR2 reads FYNNEI. CDR3 length equals 15 residues. Trimming pared 9 bases from V and 3 bases from J, leaving 19 bases between. The CDR3 DNA sequence: TGTGCCAGAAGGACGGGGGGCCCTGATACAGATACGCAGTATTTT. Translating it yields CARRTGGPDTDTQYF.

The chain joins TRBV18 to TRBJ1-2, with 9 bases matching TRBD1. The CDR3 totals 14 residues. The germline gives CDR1 KGHSH, CDR2 LQKENI. Trimming cost V 5 bases and J 6 bases; bases outside gene matches: 7. CDR3 amino acids: CASSLYRTGDGYTF. The CDR3 DNA follows: TGTGCCAGCTCATTATACCGGACAGGGGATGGCTACACCTTC.

This clonotype was observed a few times. The chain carries TRBV4-1 and TRBJ2-5; TRBD2 matches 12 bases. J lost 5 bases, V lost 3 bases, and 7 bases had no gene match. This CDR3 has 16 amino acids. From germline, CDR1 is MGHRA and CDR2 YSYEKL. The CDR3: CASSQASGGADETQYF. Written as DNA, the CDR3 is TGCGCCAGCAGCCAGGCTAGCGGGGGGGCCGATGAGACCCAGTACTTC.

This clonotype was observed at least ten times. J is TRBJ2-3 and V is TRBV5-4, with D unclear. Trimming cost V 2 bases and J 6 bases, with 10 bases left between them. The CDR3 has 13 residues. Germline CDR1 is SGHNT and CDR2 is YYREEE (reference sequence). The CDR3 DNA follows: TGTGCCAGCAGCTTACCTCATGAGGATACGCAGTATTTT. Protein: CASSLPHEDTQYF.